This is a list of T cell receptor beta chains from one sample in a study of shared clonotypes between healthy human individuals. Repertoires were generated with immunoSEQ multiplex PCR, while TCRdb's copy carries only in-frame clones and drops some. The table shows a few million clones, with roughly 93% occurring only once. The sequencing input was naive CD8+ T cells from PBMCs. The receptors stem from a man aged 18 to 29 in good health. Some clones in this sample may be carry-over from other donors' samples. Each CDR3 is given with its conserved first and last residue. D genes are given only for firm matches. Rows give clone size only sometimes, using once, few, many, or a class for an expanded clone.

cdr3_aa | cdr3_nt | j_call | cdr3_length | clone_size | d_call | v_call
CASSVGQDNEKLFF | TGTGCCAGCAGCGTAGGACAGGATAATGAAAAACTGTTTTTT | TRBJ1-4 | 14 | once | - | TRBV9
CSVGGTGFYNEQFF | TGCAGCGTTGGGGGGACAGGGTTTTACAATGAGCAGTTCTTC | TRBJ2-1 | 14 | - | TRBD1 | TRBV29-1
CASSPKRDFQTYEQYF | TGTGCCAGCAGCCCAAAGAGAGACTTTCAAACCTACGAGCAGTACTTC | TRBJ2-7 | 16 | - | - | TRBV9
CASSRWDSSYEQYF | TGTGCCAGTAGTCGTTGGGACAGTTCCTACGAGCAGTACTTC | TRBJ2-7 | 14 | - | TRBD1 | TRBV19
CASSLFTPAAPTYNEQFF | TGTGCCAGCAGTTTATTCACCCCAGCGGCCCCAACCTACAATGAGCAGTTCTTC | TRBJ2-1 | 18 | - | - | TRBV27
CASSDGTGLDDEQYF | TGTGCCAGCAGTGATGGGACAGGGCTCGACGACGAGCAGTACTTC | TRBJ2-7 | 15 | - | TRBD1 | TRBV2
CASSVPRGASVVANVLTF | TGTGCCAGCAGCGTGCCGAGGGGGGCCTCAGTAGTAGCCAACGTCCTGACTTTC | TRBJ2-6 | 18 | once | - | TRBV9
CASSLGEWVEAFF | TGTGCCAGCAGTTTAGGGGAGTGGGTGGAAGCTTTCTTT | TRBJ1-1 | 13 | - | - | TRBV28
CASSTQPGLASTGELFF | TGTGCCAGTAGTACCCAACCGGGACTAGCGAGTACCGGGGAGCTGTTTTTT | TRBJ2-2 | 17 | - | TRBD2 | TRBV19
CASSLRSLAGAYNEQFF | TGTGCCAGCAGCTTAAGGTCATTAGCGGGAGCCTACAATGAGCAGTTCTTC | TRBJ2-1 | 17 | - | TRBD2 | TRBV27
CASSVRTSASYEQYF | TGTGCCAGCAGCGTCCGGACTAGCGCTTCCTACGAGCAGTACTTC | TRBJ2-7 | 15 | - | TRBD2 | TRBV7-6
CASSPGPQDGVNTEAFF | TGTGCCAGTAGTCCGGGACCCCAGGATGGGGTGAACACTGAAGCTTTCTTT | TRBJ1-1 | 17 | few | - | TRBV19
CASSSRGAPTDTQYF | TGTGCCAGCAGCAGTAGGGGAGCCCCTACAGATACGCAGTATTTT | TRBJ2-3 | 15 | - | - | TRBV7-7
CASSGGGRQNTEAFF | TGTGCCAGCAGCGGAGGGGGAAGACAGAACACTGAAGCTTTCTTT | TRBJ1-1 | 15 | - | - | TRBV7-9
CASSRGQTYNEQFF | TGTGCCAGTAGTAGGGGACAGACCTACAATGAGCAGTTCTTC | TRBJ2-1 | 14 | - | TRBD1 | TRBV27
CASSESPSEVWNTGELFF | TGCGCCAGCAGTGAGTCGCCCTCTGAGGTTTGGAACACCGGGGAGCTGTTTTTT | TRBJ2-2 | 18 | - | - | TRBV10-1
CASSIRTGLTAEAFF | TGTGCCAGCAGCATTAGGACAGGGCTTACCGCTGAAGCTTTCTTT | TRBJ1-1 | 15 | - | TRBD1 | TRBV7-9
CASSPSGGPYEQYF | TGTGCCAGCTCCCCCTCGGGAGGCCCCTACGAGCAGTACTTC | TRBJ2-7 | 14 | - | TRBD2 | TRBV6-5
CASSLRLADTQYF | TGCGCCAGCAGCCTAAGACTTGCGGATACGCAGTATTTT | TRBJ2-3 | 13 | - | - | TRBV4-1
CASSESLWGEKLFF | TGTGCCAGTAGTGAGTCGCTATGGGGAGAAAAACTGTTTTTT | TRBJ1-4 | 14 | - | - | TRBV19
CASSEMGGGYGETQYF | TGTGCCAGCAGTGAAATGGGGGGAGGGTACGGAGAGACCCAGTACTTC | TRBJ2-5 | 16 | - | TRBD2 | TRBV6-1
CASKKTTRPSTDTQYF | TGTGCCAGCAAGAAAACCACTAGGCCTAGCACAGATACGCAGTATTTT | TRBJ2-3 | 16 | - | - | TRBV27
CASSWAMWGDNTEAFF | TGCGCCAGCAGCTGGGCGATGTGGGGAGACAACACTGAAGCTTTCTTT | TRBJ1-1 | 16 | - | - | TRBV5-1
CASKFSNGFGTQYF | TGTGCCAGCAAGTTCAGCAACGGGTTTGGGACCCAGTACTTC | TRBJ2-5 | 14 | - | - | TRBV28
CASSLGPGGGNEQFF | TGTGCCAGCAGCTTAGGACCGGGAGGGGGGAATGAGCAGTTCTTC | TRBJ2-1 | 15 | - | TRBD2 | TRBV7-9
CASSHREGGYTF | TGTGCCAGCAGTCACAGGGAGGGTGGCTACACCTTC | TRBJ1-2 | 12 | - | - | TRBV5-4
CASSFPGLAGSANTGELFF | TGTGCCAGCAGCTTCCCGGGACTAGCGGGATCTGCGAACACCGGGGAGCTGTTTTTT | TRBJ2-2 | 19 | - | TRBD2 | TRBV7-9
CASSFRTLRDRRTYEQYF | TGTGCCAGCAGTTTTCGGACCCTCAGGGACAGAAGAACCTACGAGCAGTACTTC | TRBJ2-7 | 18 | - | TRBD1 | TRBV28
CASSVVLPGATGELFF | TGTGCCAGCAGCGTTGTGTTGCCAGGGGCCACCGGGGAGCTGTTTTTT | TRBJ2-2 | 16 | - | - | TRBV9
CASSSGNGELFF | TGTGCCAGCAGCTCTGGTAACGGGGAGCTGTTTTTT | TRBJ2-2 | 12 | - | - | TRBV7-6
CASSMTSGRAYEQYF | TGTGCCAGCAGCATGACTAGCGGGAGGGCCTACGAGCAGTACTTC | TRBJ2-7 | 15 | - | TRBD2 | TRBV7-9
CAISESETGGSTEAFF | TGTGCCATCAGTGAGTCGGAGACAGGGGGTAGCACTGAAGCTTTCTTT | TRBJ1-1 | 16 | once | TRBD1 | TRBV10-3
CASSLDWGWEGLYEQYF | TGTGCCAGCAGCTTGGACTGGGGTTGGGAGGGCCTTTACGAGCAGTACTTC | TRBJ2-7 | 17 | - | TRBD2 | TRBV7-2
CASSPRGGTGELFF | TGTGCCAGCAGCCCCCGGGGGGGCACCGGGGAGCTGTTTTTT | TRBJ2-2 | 14 | - | TRBD2 | TRBV9
CASGQDLNTEAFF | TGCGCCAGCGGACAGGATTTGAACACTGAAGCTTTCTTT | TRBJ1-1 | 13 | - | TRBD1 | TRBV5-1
CASSFLAGGLLSYEQYF | TGTGCCAGCAGTTTTCTAGCGGGAGGGTTACTTTCCTACGAGCAGTACTTC | TRBJ2-7 | 17 | - | TRBD2 | TRBV28
CASSLAAGRPTGANVLTF | TGTGCCAGCAGTTTAGCAGCGGGACGACCCACTGGGGCCAACGTCCTGACTTTC | TRBJ2-6 | 18 | - | TRBD2 | TRBV27
CASSPNLAEGGSYNEQFF | TGTGCCAGCAGCCCTAATCTGGCGGAGGGAGGCTCCTACAATGAGCAGTTCTTC | TRBJ2-1 | 18 | - | - | TRBV13
CASSLAGHNTEAFF | TGCGCCAGCAGCTTGGCGGGACACAACACTGAAGCTTTCTTT | TRBJ1-1 | 14 | - | - | TRBV5-1
CSVWGGAAYTEAFF | TGCAGCGTTTGGGGGGGCGCGGCGTACACTGAAGCTTTCTTT | TRBJ1-1 | 14 | - | - | TRBV29-1
CASSLGGTNEQYF | TGCGCCAGCAGTTTAGGGGGAACGAACGAGCAGTACTTC | TRBJ2-7 | 13 | once | - | TRBV4-1
CASSESYEQYF | TGCGCCAGCAGCGAGAGCTACGAGCAGTACTTC | TRBJ2-7 | 11 | - | - | TRBV10-2
CASGLAGDRYNEQFF | TGTGCCAGCGGACTAGCGGGAGATCGGTACAATGAGCAGTTCTTC | TRBJ2-1 | 15 | - | TRBD2 | TRBV9
CASSQVGYREDEQFF | TGCGCCAGCAGCCAAGTTGGGTACAGGGAGGATGAGCAGTTCTTC | TRBJ2-1 | 15 | - | - | TRBV4-1